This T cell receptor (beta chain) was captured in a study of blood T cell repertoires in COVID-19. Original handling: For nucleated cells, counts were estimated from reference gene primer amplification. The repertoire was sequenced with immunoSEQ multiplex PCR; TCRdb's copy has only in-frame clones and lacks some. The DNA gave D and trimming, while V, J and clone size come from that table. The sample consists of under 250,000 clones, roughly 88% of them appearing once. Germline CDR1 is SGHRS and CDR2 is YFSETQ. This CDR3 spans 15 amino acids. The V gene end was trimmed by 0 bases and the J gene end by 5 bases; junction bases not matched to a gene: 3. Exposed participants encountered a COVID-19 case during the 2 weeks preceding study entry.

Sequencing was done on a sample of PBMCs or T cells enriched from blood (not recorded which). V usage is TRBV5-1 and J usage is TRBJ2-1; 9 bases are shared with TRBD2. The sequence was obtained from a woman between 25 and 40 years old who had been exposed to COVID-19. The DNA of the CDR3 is TGCGCCAGCAGCTTGGTGGCGGGAGGGAACAATGAGCAGTTCTTC. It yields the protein CASSLVAGGNNEQFF.